The rows below give T cell receptor beta chains drawn from one sample of a study of human T cells and chemical hapten exposure. TCRdb fed the RACE reads into MiXCR, producing one record per CDR3 protein. The sample shows about 130,000 distinct CDR3 sequences, around 8.2% of them seen only once. Source material: whole blood. The receptors shown here come from a male donor in good health. Some clones in this sample may be carry-over from other donors' samples. Both conserved end residues are part of each CDR3.

J gene: TRBJ1-1
V gene: TRBV10-3
CDR3 protein: CAISSISQGHPRGTEAFF

J gene: TRBJ1-2
V gene: TRBV20-1
CDR3 protein: CSASQEAHGYTF

J gene: TRBJ1-5
V gene: TRBV20-1
CDR3 protein: CSAPGQGAQGQPQHF

J gene: TRBJ1-2
V gene: TRBV7-2
CDR3 protein: CASSSKRTGYGYTF

J gene: TRBJ2-7
V gene: TRBV19
CDR3 protein: CASSPPGYEQYF

J gene: TRBJ2-3
V gene: TRBV19
CDR3 protein: CASSTRGRDTQYF

J gene: TRBJ2-3
V gene: TRBV20-1
CDR3 protein: CSARGQRTDTQYF

J gene: TRBJ1-3
V gene: TRBV20-1
CDR3 protein: CSASVGSENTIYF

J gene: TRBJ1-4
V gene: TRBV29-1
CDR3 protein: CSARGGGDEKLFF

J gene: TRBJ2-2
V gene: TRBV3-1
CDR3 protein: CASSPVAGANTGELFF

J gene: TRBJ2-7
V gene: TRBV6-2/TRBV6-3
CDR3 protein: CASRVLQGIKPYEQYF

J gene: TRBJ2-7
V gene: TRBV7-9
CDR3 protein: CASSSGSQYEQYF

J gene: TRBJ2-3
V gene: TRBV7-9
CDR3 protein: CASSFTSGHTDTQYF

J gene: TRBJ2-7
V gene: TRBV11-2
CDR3 protein: CASSLGDTPAEQYF

J gene: TRBJ2-2
V gene: TRBV10-1
CDR3 protein: CASSAVAGANTGELFF

J gene: TRBJ2-1
V gene: TRBV6-5
CDR3 protein: CASSYSGGRYSEQFF

J gene: TRBJ2-2
V gene: TRBV4-1
CDR3 protein: CASSQWTGANTGELFF

J gene: TRBJ2-7
V gene: TRBV27
CDR3 protein: CASSLSRADVLMGEQYF

J gene: TRBJ2-1
V gene: TRBV18
CDR3 protein: CASSPSGLAGVNEQFF

J gene: TRBJ1-1
V gene: TRBV29-1
CDR3 protein: CSVTQGGGTEAFF

J gene: TRBJ2-3
V gene: TRBV11-2
CDR3 protein: CASSLEPLAGGSDTQYF

J gene: TRBJ2-5
V gene: TRBV11-2
CDR3 protein: CASRRLAGGIQETQYF

J gene: TRBJ2-1
V gene: TRBV3-1
CDR3 protein: CASSQIHEQFF

J gene: TRBJ2-2
V gene: TRBV20-1
CDR3 protein: CSARVPELPGELFF

J gene: TRBJ2-7
V gene: TRBV23-1
CDR3 protein: CASSQFRPVESYEQYF

J gene: TRBJ2-2
V gene: TRBV27
CDR3 protein: CASKETSPTGELFF

J gene: TRBJ1-6
V gene: TRBV12-3/TRBV12-4
CDR3 protein: CASSRDSGAPLHF

J gene: TRBJ1-5
V gene: TRBV27
CDR3 protein: CASSFSGTQPQHF

J gene: TRBJ1-1
V gene: TRBV18
CDR3 protein: CASSPPFSPRGEAFF

J gene: TRBJ2-7
V gene: TRBV27
CDR3 protein: CASSSPGGRIKNEQYF

J gene: TRBJ2-1
V gene: TRBV12-5
CDR3 protein: CASGPGTSGANEQFF

J gene: TRBJ1-1
V gene: TRBV20-1
CDR3 protein: CSARDRGRAGTEAFF

J gene: TRBJ2-7
V gene: TRBV10-3
CDR3 protein: CAIQLEGTGAYEQYF

J gene: TRBJ1-2
V gene: TRBV9
CDR3 protein: CASNPAGGNYGYTF

J gene: TRBJ2-7
V gene: TRBV6-2/TRBV6-3
CDR3 protein: CASSEAFGTGVTYEQYF

J gene: TRBJ1-5
V gene: TRBV20-1
CDR3 protein: CSVPPGLNQPQHF

J gene: TRBJ1-2
V gene: TRBV20-1
CDR3 protein: CSANPGGLLGYTF

J gene: TRBJ2-1
V gene: TRBV12-3/TRBV12-4
CDR3 protein: CASIQGQDSYNEQFF

J gene: TRBJ1-1
V gene: TRBV6-1
CDR3 protein: CASRRGQTMNTEAFF

J gene: TRBJ2-7
V gene: TRBV12-3/TRBV12-4
CDR3 protein: CASSSAGGPRSYEQYF

J gene: TRBJ2-7
V gene: TRBV5-1
CDR3 protein: CASSLETGLVSYEQYF

J gene: TRBJ1-4
V gene: TRBV20-1
CDR3 protein: CSASTTARTPSSTNEKLFF

J gene: TRBJ2-7
V gene: TRBV20-1
CDR3 protein: CSASLYSYEQYF

J gene: TRBJ2-1
V gene: TRBV12-3/TRBV12-4
CDR3 protein: CASSLSSSNEQFF

J gene: TRBJ1-1
V gene: TRBV7-9
CDR3 protein: CASAYPNGKEAFF

J gene: TRBJ2-1
V gene: TRBV7-9
CDR3 protein: CASNSTGFSSYNEQFF

J gene: TRBJ1-2
V gene: TRBV12-3/TRBV12-4
CDR3 protein: CASSRVSNYGYTF

J gene: TRBJ1-1
V gene: TRBV27
CDR3 protein: CASGVGTEAFF

J gene: TRBJ2-1
V gene: TRBV9
CDR3 protein: CASSVEETSGGLYNEQFF

J gene: TRBJ1-5
V gene: TRBV27
CDR3 protein: CASSWGRDQPQHF